The 3 T cell receptor beta chains below all came from one sample that was sequenced in a study of beta chain features in type 1 diabetes. Every bit of the isolated RNA underwent reverse transcription, so sequencing read expressed TCRB transcripts. Sequencing used immunoSEQ multiplex PCR; TCRdb keeps in-frame clones, though not all of them. The sample includes 150,000 to 200,000 clones, less than 15% of them seen just once. The material sequenced was central memory CD4+ T cells from blood. All receptors derive from a woman between 18 and 29 years old in good health.

This rearrangement joins TRBV10-3 to TRBJ2-3; 8 nucleotides agree with TRBD2. The V and J ends lost 1 base and 4 bases, in that order; junction bases with no gene match: 13. This CDR3 is built from 18 residues. CDR1 and CDR2 (germline): ENHRY, SYGVKD. CDR3 nucleotides: TGTGCCATCAGTGAGTGGGGACCCGGGACTAGTGAGGCAGATACGCAGTATTTT. It specifies CAISEWGPGTSEADTQYF.

The sample holds a few counts of this clone. The chain carries TRBV11-2 and TRBJ2-5; TRBD2 might be the D (5 bases). CDR1 and CDR2 (germline): SGHAT, FQNNGV. Trimming took off 4 bases at V and 8 bases at J, with 14 bases between the two ends. This CDR3 comprises 13 residues. In nucleotides, the CDR3 is TGTGCCAGCAGCTCTGACCCGGGGAGAACCCAGTACTTC. Its protein product is CASSSDPGRTQYF.

The chain combines TRBV30 with TRBJ2-1; 11 bases fit TRBD2. CDR1 is GTSNPN and CDR2 is SVGIG in the germline V gene (reference sequence). The CDR3 has 15 amino acids. Losses at the gene ends were 3 bases for V and 2 bases for J; bases not matched to a gene: 3. The CDR3, as DNA: TGTGCCTGGAGGATAGCGGGAGGGCCCTACAATGAGCAGTTCTTC. Translated, it gives CAWRIAGGPYNEQFF.